Listed below are T cell receptor beta chains from one sample, sequenced in a study of identical twins. TCRdb used MiXCR to reprocess the 5' RACE reads, holding one entry per CDR3 protein. The repertoire includes about 700,000 distinct CDR3 sequences, around 6% of them detected once, and approximately 1.6% sits in the top ten. Sequencing used naive T cells sorted from blood. The receptors were gathered from a man aged 18-30 years in good health. Each CDR3 is given with its conserved first and last residue. A D gene is named only where the DNA matches it firmly. Part of the rows lack a size; the others show once, few, many or a class for expanded clones.

>TRBV6-2/TRBV6-3|-|TRBJ2-7|many
CASSYSRTIADTYEQYF
TGTGCCAGCAGTTACTCGAGGACGATCGCCGATACCTACGAGCAGTACTTC
>TRBV7-9|TRBD1|TRBJ2-5|-
CASSLGAGGLETQYF
TGTGCCAGCAGCTTAGGTGCAGGGGGCTTGGAGACCCAGTACTTC
>TRBV5-1|-|TRBJ1-6|-
CASSPQGGSPLHF
TGCGCCAGCAGCCCCCAGGGCGGTTCACCCCTCCACTTT
>TRBV6-1|-|TRBJ1-1|many
CASSNFNTEAFF
TGTGCCAGCAGCAATTTTAACACTGAAGCTTTCTTT
>TRBV7-2|-|TRBJ1-5|many
CASSLVKGGGPQHF
TGTGCCAGCAGCTTAGTAAAAGGGGGGGGGCCCCAGCATTTT
>TRBV5-6|-|TRBJ2-5|few
CASSSGPRNQETQYF
TGTGCCAGCAGCTCGGGACCGCGGAATCAAGAGACCCAGTACTTC
>TRBV5-8|-|TRBJ1-5|many
CASSLGAGVKQPQHF
TGTGCCAGCAGCTTGGGTGCAGGGGTAAAACAGCCCCAGCATTTT
>TRBV5-6|-|TRBJ1-3|few
CASTFPGPSGNTIYF
TGTGCCAGCACCTTCCCAGGTCCCTCTGGAAACACCATATATTTT
>TRBV20-1|-|TRBJ2-7|many
CSARDGTLPREQYF
TGCAGTGCTAGAGATGGAACCTTACCAAGGGAGCAGTACTTC
>TRBV27|TRBD1|TRBJ1-5|-
CASSLQGAIQPQHF
TGTGCCAGCAGTTTGCAGGGGGCGATTCAGCCCCAGCATTTT
>TRBV6-5|-|TRBJ1-1|many
CASSYSPEGTEAFF
TGTGCCAGCAGTTACTCGCCGGAGGGAACTGAAGCTTTCTTT
>TRBV27|-|TRBJ1-6|many
CASSPRTATNSPLHF
TGTGCCAGCAGTCCAAGGACAGCAACCAATTCACCCCTCCACTTT
>TRBV6-2/TRBV6-3|-|TRBJ1-5|-
CASIQGWGSNQPQHF
TGTGCCAGTATTCAGGGTTGGGGAAGCAATCAGCCCCAGCATTTT
>TRBV20-1|TRBD2|TRBJ2-5|-
CSARSPSGSPRETQYF
TGCAGTGCTAGATCCCCTAGCGGGAGCCCGAGAGAGACCCAGTACTTC
>TRBV7-8|TRBD2|TRBJ2-3|few
CASSVPSSAGGPSDTQYF
TGTGCCAGCAGCGTTCCCTCTTCGGCGGGAGGGCCCTCGGATACGCAGTATTTT
>TRBV15|-|TRBJ2-1|many
CATSILLSNNEQFF
TGTGCCACCAGCATACTCCTCTCAAACAATGAGCAGTTCTTC
>TRBV5-1|-|TRBJ2-1|many
CASSWQTTSYNEQFF
TGCGCCAGCAGCTGGCAGACTACCTCCTACAATGAGCAGTTCTTC
>TRBV28|-|TRBJ2-7|many
CASSLGPDKYYEQYF
TGTGCCAGCAGCCTGGGACCGGATAAGTACTACGAGCAGTACTTC
>TRBV20-1|-|TRBJ2-1|-
CSAVHTDTTSSVNEQFF
TGCAGTGCTGTACACACAGACACAACTAGTTCGGTCAATGAGCAGTTCTTC
>TRBV10-3|TRBD2|TRBJ2-1|many
CAISESIGGSSYNEQFF
TGTGCCATCAGTGAGTCTATTGGCGGGAGCTCCTACAATGAGCAGTTCTTC
>TRBV15|TRBD1|TRBJ2-2|many
CATSDPLTGTGELFF
TGTGCCACCAGCGACCCCTTGACAGGGACCGGGGAGCTGTTTTTT
>TRBV12-3/TRBV12-4|-|TRBJ1-1|many
CASSLGGAHTEAFF
TGTGCCAGCAGTTTAGGGGGGGCCCACACTGAAGCTTTCTTT
>TRBV5-1|-|TRBJ2-3|many
CASSLEDPSSDTQYF
TGCGCCAGCAGCTTGGAGGACCCATCCTCGGATACGCAGTATTTT
>TRBV2|-|TRBJ1-5|many
CASSERQINQPQHF
TGTGCCAGCAGTGAACGGCAGATCAATCAGCCCCAGCATTTT